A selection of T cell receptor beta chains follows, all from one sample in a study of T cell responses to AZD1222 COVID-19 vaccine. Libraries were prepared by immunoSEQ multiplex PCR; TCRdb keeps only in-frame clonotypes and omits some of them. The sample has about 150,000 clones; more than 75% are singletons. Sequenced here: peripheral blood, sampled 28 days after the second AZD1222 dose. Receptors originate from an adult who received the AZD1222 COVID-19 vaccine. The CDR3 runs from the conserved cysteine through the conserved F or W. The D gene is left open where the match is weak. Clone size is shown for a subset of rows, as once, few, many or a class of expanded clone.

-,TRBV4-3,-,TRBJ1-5,TGCGCCAGCAGCCAAGATCGGGGTCTCAATCAGCCCCAGCATTTT,CASSQDRGLNQPQHF
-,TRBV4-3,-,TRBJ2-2,TGCGCCAGCAGCAAAAGGAGTGAAACCACCGGGGAGCTGTTTTTT,CASSKRSETTGELFF
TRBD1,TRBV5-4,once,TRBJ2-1,TGTGCCAGCAGCGCCGGACAGGGGGCGCTTAATGAGCAGTTCTTC,CASSAGQGALNEQFF
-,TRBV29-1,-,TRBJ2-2,TGCAGCGTTGTCTCTCACCTAAACACCGGGGAGCTGTTTTTT,CSVVSHLNTGELFF
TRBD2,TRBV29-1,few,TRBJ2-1,TGCAGCGTTGATAAAGCGGGAGGTTCGTACAATGAGCAGTTCTTC,CSVDKAGGSYNEQFF
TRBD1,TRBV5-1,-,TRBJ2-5,TGCGCCAGCAGCAAGGGGACAGGGGAAAAAGAGACCCAGTACTTC,CASSKGTGEKETQYF
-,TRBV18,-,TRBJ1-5,TGTGCCAGCTCACCAGGAACAGGCAATCAGCCCCAGCATTTT,CASSPGTGNQPQHF
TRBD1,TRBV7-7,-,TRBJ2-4,TGTGCTAGCAGAATTAACAGGGGGCGCGCGAACATTCAGTACTTC,CASRINRGRANIQYF
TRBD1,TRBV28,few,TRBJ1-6,TGTGCCAGCAGTTTTGGAGACAGGGCTTCTGGCTCACCCCTCCACTTT,CASSFGDRASGSPLHF
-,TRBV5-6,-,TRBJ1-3,TGTGCCAGCAGCCCCAGACAGTATCGAGGAAACACCATATATTTT,CASSPRQYRGNTIYF
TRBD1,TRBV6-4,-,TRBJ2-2,TGTGCCAGCCGACAGGGCCCCCTCGGAACCGGGGAGCTGTTTTTT,CASRQGPLGTGELFF
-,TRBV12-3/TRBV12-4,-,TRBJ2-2,TGTGCCAGCAGTTTAGGGGAGCTGTTTTTT,CASSLGELFF
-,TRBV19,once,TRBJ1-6,TGTGCCAGTAGTATAGGTGGAGGGAGCGGGTCACCCCTCCACTTT,CASSIGGGSGSPLHF
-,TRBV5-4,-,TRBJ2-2,TGTGCCAGCAGCCCCGGGGGTCGCAGGGCGGGCACCGGGGAGCTGTTTTTT,CASSPGGRRAGTGELFF
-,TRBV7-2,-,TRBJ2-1,TGTGCCAGCAGCCTGGACTGGACCTACAATGAGCAGTTCTTC,CASSLDWTYNEQFF
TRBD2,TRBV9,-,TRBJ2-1,TGTGCCAGCAGCCCCCGGACTAGCGGGAGTAGCTCCTACAATGAGCAGTTCTTC,CASSPRTSGSSSYNEQFF
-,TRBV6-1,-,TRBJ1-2,TGTGCCAGCAGTGAAGGAAGGGGTGGCTACACCTTC,CASSEGRGGYTF
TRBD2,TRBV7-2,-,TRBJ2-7,TGTGCCAGCAGCTCACTAGGGACTAGCGGGAGCTCCCACGAGCAGTACTTC,CASSSLGTSGSSHEQYF